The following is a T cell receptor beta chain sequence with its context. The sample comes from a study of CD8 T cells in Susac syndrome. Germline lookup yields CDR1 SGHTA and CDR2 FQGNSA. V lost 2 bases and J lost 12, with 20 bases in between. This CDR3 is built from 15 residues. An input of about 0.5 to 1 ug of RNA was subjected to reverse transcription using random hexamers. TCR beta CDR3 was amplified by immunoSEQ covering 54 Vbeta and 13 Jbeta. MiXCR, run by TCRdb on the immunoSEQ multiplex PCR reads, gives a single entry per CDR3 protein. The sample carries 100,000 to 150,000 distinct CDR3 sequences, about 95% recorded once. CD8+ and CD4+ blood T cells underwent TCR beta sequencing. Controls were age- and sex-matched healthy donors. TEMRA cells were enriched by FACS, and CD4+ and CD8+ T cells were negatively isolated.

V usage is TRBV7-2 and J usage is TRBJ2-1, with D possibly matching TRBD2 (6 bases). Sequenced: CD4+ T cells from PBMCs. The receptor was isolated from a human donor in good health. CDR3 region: CASSLRLDPVKAQFF. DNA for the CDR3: TGTGCCAGCAGCTTAAGACTAGATCCGGTCAAAGCGCAGTTCTTC.